The 19 T cell receptor beta chains listed next were all sequenced from one sample in a study of blood T cell repertoires in COVID-19. Data came from immunoSEQ multiplex PCR; TCRdb stores just in-frame clones and leaves some out. This table has a few hundred thousand clones, around 84% appearing once. The sequenced material came from peripheral blood. These receptors all stem from a human donor with acute or convalescent COVID-19. The donor label of this sample is uncertain.

There are a few counts of this clone. CDR3 in DNA: TGTGCCAGCAGCCAGACTAGAGGACGTGGATGGAGTCAAAAACTGTTTTTT. This sequence encodes CASSQTRGRGWSQKLFF. This rearrangement joins TRBV3-1 (or the pseudogene TRBV3-2) to TRBJ1-4; D not certain. The CDR3 sequence is 17 residues long. Trimming took off 3 bases at V and 9 bases at J, with 23 bases between the two ends. Per germline, CDR1 LGHDT and CDR2 YNNKEL (reference sequence).

This clone was counted once. V usage is TRBV18 and J usage is TRBJ1-4; no definite D call. Trimming pared 0 bases from V and 8 bases from J, leaving 13 bases between. Germline CDR1 KGHSH, CDR2 LQKENI. The CDR3 spans 15 residues. CDR3 sequence reads: CASSPPDSLGEKLFF. CDR3 DNA sequence: TGTGCCAGCTCACCACCGGATAGCCTTGGGGAAAAACTGTTTTTT.

V gene TRBV5-1 combines with J gene TRBJ2-1, with 7 bases lining up with TRBD1. The V segment lost 3 bases and the J segment 5 bases; nucleotides outside the gene matches: 8. CDR1 is SGHRS and CDR2 is YFSETQ in the germline V gene. There are 15 residues in the CDR3. The chain's CDR3 is CASSSRQGSDNEQFF. DNA of the CDR3: TGCGCCAGCAGCTCCCGACAGGGTTCGGACAATGAGCAGTTCTTC. The entire variable domain, with the rest obtained from reference TRBV5-1 and TRBJ2-1, is as follows: KAGVTQTPRYLIKTRGQQVTLSCSPISGHRSVSWYQQTPGQGLQFLFEYFSETQRNKGNFPGRFSGRQFSNSRSEMNVSTLELGDSALYLCASSSRQGSDNEQFFGPGTRLTVL.

The table lists this clone with a count of one. The chain links TRBV7-2 to TRBJ2-1; 12 bases fit TRBD2. This CDR3 is built from 19 residues. Germline assignment: CDR1 SGHTA and CDR2 FQGNSA. V trimming: 1 base; J trimming: 7 bases; junction bases outside the gene matches: 14. The CDR3 here is CASSLVGGLAGNGVNEQFF. CDR3 nucleotide sequence: TGTGCCAGCAGCTTAGTGGGTGGACTAGCGGGGAACGGGGTAAATGAGCAGTTCTTC.

This clone was seen a handful of times. The rearrangement links TRBV4-1 to TRBJ1-1; 10 nucleotides agree with TRBD1. After removal of 4 bases from V and 4 bases from J, the junction contained 6 bases not matched to a gene. CDR3 size: 15 residues. Germline loops: CDR1 MGHRA, CDR2 YSYEKL. The CDR3 loop reads CASSRQTGGRTEAFF. CDR3 DNA sequence: TGCGCCAGCAGCCGACAGACAGGGGGCCGCACTGAAGCTTTCTTT.

This clone was counted a single time. The chain couples TRBV5-5 to TRBJ2-5; TRBD1 matches 7 bases. This CDR3 has 15 amino acids. Germline-derived CDR1 and CDR2 are SGHKS and YYEKEE (reference sequence). V trimming: 4 bases; J trimming: 2 bases; junction bases outside the gene matches: 8. CDR3 DNA sequence: TGTGCCAGCAGCGTAGGGACAGCAACTCAAGAGACCCAGTACTTC. Translating gives CASSVGTATQETQYF.

This chain uses TRBV5-4 with TRBJ2-1, with 7 bases that match TRBD1. The V gene end was trimmed by 4 bases and the J gene end by 8 bases; junction bases not matched to a gene: 9. The CDR3 has 14 residues. In germline, CDR1 is SGHNT, CDR2 YYREEE (reference sequence). In DNA, the CDR3 is TGTGCCAGCAGCCTGAGACAGGGAAGCGATGAGCAGTTCTTC. Residues: CASSLRQGSDEQFF. Together with reference TRBV5-4 and TRBJ2-1, the CDR3 gives the full variable domain: ETGVTQSPTHLIKTRGQQVTLRCSSQSGHNTVSWYQQALGQGPQFIFQYYREEENGRGNFPPRFSGLQFPNYSSELNVNALELDDSALYLCASSLRQGSDEQFFGPGTRLTVL.

This clone was seen a single time. The chain links TRBV6-2 or TRBV6-3 to TRBJ1-1; no reliable D call. The CDR3 is 12 amino acids. Germline V lookup: CDR1 MNHEY, CDR2 SVGEGT. Trimming cost V 2 bases and J 11 bases, with 12 bases left between them. The CDR3 here is CASSYPTREAFF. Written as DNA, the CDR3 is TGTGCCAGCAGTTACCCTACTCGGGAGGCTTTCTTT.

V usage is TRBV14 and J usage is TRBJ1-2; D uncertain. Trimming removed 0 bases from V and 4 bases from J, with 18 bases in between. The CDR3 spans 17 residues. CDR1 and CDR2 from the germline V gene are SGHDN and FVKESK. CDR3 sequence reads: CASSQDPFGEGPYGYTF. In nucleotides, the CDR3 is TGTGCCAGCAGCCAAGATCCCTTCGGGGAAGGGCCCTATGGCTACACCTTC.

The chain carries TRBV29-1 and TRBJ2-7, with TRBD2 identical over 8 bases. There are 13 residues in the CDR3. V was clipped by 6 bases and J by 4 bases; unmatched bases: 8. The germline V gene has CDR1 SQVTM and CDR2 ANQGSEA. The CDR3 DNA follows: TGCAGCGTACTTTACGGGAGGGGATACGAGCAGTACTTC. Protein sequence: CSVLYGRGYEQYF.

V is TRBV5-1 and J is TRBJ1-5, with D unresolved. This CDR3 spans 14 amino acids. CDR1 SGHRS and CDR2 YFSETQ come from the germline V gene. The V end lost 4 bases, the J end lost 6 bases, and 14 bases lay between the germline ends. The CDR3 DNA is TGCGCCAGCAGCCCTGGTGATTCAGGTCAGCCCCAGCATTTT. This translates into CASSPGDSGQPQHF.

With respect to this clone: The sample holds other DNA sequences that translate to the same CDR3. The chain has TRBV27 and TRBJ2-7; tentative D call: TRBD1 (6 bases). With 5 bases removed from V and 2 bases from J, the gap between germline ends came to 10 bases. The CDR3 totals 13 residues. Germline values: CDR1 MNHEY, CDR2 SMNVEV (reference sequence). CDR3: CASSLGQTYEQYF. As DNA, the CDR3 is TGTGCCAGCAGTCTCGGACAGACCTACGAGCAGTACTTC.

J is TRBJ1-5 and V is TRBV5-1, with 9 bases that match TRBD1. CDR3 length: 14 residues. After removal of 4 bases from V and 6 bases from J, the junction contained 5 bases not matched to a gene. Germline lookup yields CDR1 SGHRS and CDR2 YFSETQ. The CDR3 protein is CASSLGTGSQPQHF. In DNA, the CDR3 is TGCGCCAGCAGCCTGGGGACAGGGAGTCAGCCCCAGCATTTT.

This CDR3 is CSVEDWRDSNNGYTF. Here the CDR3 DNA reads TGCAGCGTTGAAGATTGGAGGGACAGTAATAATGGCTACACCTTC. The chain uses TRBV29-1 and TRBJ1-2, with 7 bases that match TRBD1. Per the germline V gene, CDR1 is SQVTM and CDR2 is ANQGSEA. The CDR3 has 15 residues. V lost 0 bases, J lost 6 bases, and 10 bases stayed unmatched. Based on the CDR3 plus reference TRBV29-1 and TRBJ1-2, the full variable domain is SAVISQKPSRDICQRGTSLTIQCQVDSQVTMMFWYRQQPGQSLTLIATANQGSEATYESGFVIDKFPISRPNLTFSTLTVSNMSPEDSSIYLCSVEDWRDSNNGYTFGSGTRLTVV.

This clone was counted between two and nine times. The gene calls are TRBV7-9 and TRBJ2-2; no clear D gene. The CDR3 is 14 amino acids. Per germline, CDR1 SEHNR and CDR2 FQNEAQ (reference sequence). V lost 3 bases and J 3 bases, leaving 8 bases between the germline ends. The chain's CDR3 is CASSFAVHTGELFF. The CDR3 bases are TGTGCCAGCAGCTTCGCGGTGCACACCGGGGAGCTGTTTTTT.

The chain has TRBV7-9 and TRBJ2-1; 12 bases agree with TRBD2. Per the germline V gene, CDR1 is SEHNR and CDR2 is FQNEAQ (reference sequence). Trimming at V came to 2 bases and at J to 7 bases, leaving 3 bases not matched to a gene. The CDR3 runs 15 residues. This chain's CDR3 is CASSLLAGGKNEQFF. The CDR3 DNA sequence: TGTGCCAGCAGCTTACTAGCGGGGGGGAAGAATGAGCAGTTCTTC.

The rearrangement uses TRBV20-1 and TRBJ1-2; 7 bases fit TRBD1. There are 13 residues in the CDR3. With 3 bases clipped from V and 6 bases from J, the junction kept 7 bases outside the gene matches. CDR1 is DFQATT and CDR2 is SNEGSKA in the germline V gene (reference sequence). The DNA of the CDR3 is TGCAGTGCTAGTTCCCCGACAGGGAATGGCTACACCTTC. It translates to CSASSPTGNGYTF.

V gene TRBV29-1 combines with J gene TRBJ2-1, with D possibly being TRBD2 (5 bases). V was trimmed by 6 bases and J by 0 bases, leaving 18 bases between them. Germline-derived CDR1 and CDR2 are SQVTM and ANQGSEA. The CDR3 has 16 residues. In DNA form, the CDR3 reads TGCAGCGTCGGGGTTGCACGGGGAAGCTCCTACAATGAGCAGTTCTTC. As protein: CSVGVARGSSYNEQFF.

V gene TRBV12-3 or TRBV12-4 combines with J gene TRBJ1-2, with D tentatively TRBD1 (6 bases). Trimming removed 6 bases at V and 0 bases at J, with 8 bases between. The CDR3 is 13 amino acids. Here the CDR3 DNA reads TGTGCCAGCAGGGACAGTTCTAACTATGGCTACACCTTC. Encoded protein: CASRDSSNYGYTF.